The next 5 T cell receptor beta chains were all read from a single sample in a study of blood T cell repertoires in COVID-19. TCRdb's copy holds only in-frame clones and misses some; the assay was immunoSEQ multiplex PCR. Of a few hundred thousand clones detected, roughly nine tenths appear once; the ten largest clones hold around 1.9%. The sequencing input was PBMCs or T cells enriched from blood (not recorded which). The receptors derive from a woman aged 60-75 years who had recovered from COVID-19.

V usage is TRBV5-1 and J usage is TRBJ1-2; 9 positions match TRBD1. Trimming at V came to 0 bases and at J to 2 bases, leaving 8 bases not matched to a gene. This CDR3 has 17 amino acids. Germline assignment: CDR1 SGHRS and CDR2 YFSETQ. CDR3 loop: CASSLALTGGPNYGYTF. The CDR3, as DNA: TGCGCCAGCAGCTTGGCCTTGACAGGGGGGCCGAACTATGGCTACACCTTC.

This clone appeared a single time. The chain uses TRBV18 and TRBJ1-1, with D maybe TRBD1 (5 bases). The CDR3 has 15 amino acids. Trimming shortened V by 4 bases and J by 0 bases, and 12 bases separated the two germline ends. From germline, CDR1 is KGHSH and CDR2 LQKENI. The CDR3 DNA sequence: TGTGCCAGCTCACGGGGCTTACAGATGAACACTGAAGCTTTCTTT. Its protein product is CASSRGLQMNTEAFF. Combining the CDR3 with reference TRBV18 and TRBJ1-1 gives the whole variable domain NAGVMQNPRHLVRRRGQEARLRCSPMKGHSHVYWYRQLPEEGLKFMVYLQKENIIDESGMPKERFSAEFPKEGPSILRIQQVVRGDSAAYFCASSRGLQMNTEAFFGQGTRLTVV.

About this clone itself: The junction departs from the called germline gene at one end, perhaps through a read error. The rearrangement uses TRBV5-6 and TRBJ1-1, with D possibly being TRBD1 (5 bases). This CDR3 has 14 residues. Germline assignment: CDR1 SGHDT and CDR2 YYEEEE. Written as DNA, the CDR3 is TGTGCCAGCAGCTTACAGGCCTCCGGAGTCAAGGATATCTTT. Protein product: CASSLQASGVKDIF.

This clone was counted a few times. This sequence joins TRBV19 and TRBJ2-2; 11 positions agree with TRBD2. Germline values: CDR1 LNHDA, CDR2 SQIVND (reference sequence). The CDR3 extends over 17 amino acids. J lost 7 bases, V lost 2 bases, and 9 bases had no gene match. The CDR3 sequence: CASSILAGGFAGGELFF. In DNA form, the CDR3 reads TGTGCCAGTAGTATACTAGCGGGGGGTTTCGCTGGCGGGGAGCTGTTTTTT. Variable domain in full (rest from reference TRBV19 and TRBJ2-2): DGGITQSPKYLFRKEGQNVTLSCEQNLNHDAMYWYRQDPGQGLRLIYYSQIVNDFQKGDIAEGYSVSREKKESFPLTVTSAQKNPTAFYLCASSILAGGFAGGELFFGEGSRLTVL.

The rearrangement uses TRBV6-5 and TRBJ1-1, with TRBD1 as a possible D gene (5 bases). CDR1 and CDR2 from the germline V gene are MNHEY and SVGAGI. The CDR3 contains 13 residues. Trimming took 10 bases from V and 1 from J, leaving 13 bases between them. The CDR3 spells CATGGIWNTEAFF. The CDR3 nucleotides are TGTGCCACCGGGGGGATTTGGAACACTGAAGCTTTCTTT.